A single sample is the source of the 2 T cell receptor beta chains below, sequenced in a study of tumor and adjacent non-tumor tissue in lung cancer. The template was RNA from unsorted bulk tissue. Three rounds of nested PCR, following a modified ARM-PCR protocol, produced the TCRbeta library. One entry per CDR3 protein results from TCRdb running MiXCR on the multiplex PCR reads. The repertoire includes 130,000 or so distinct CDR3 sequences, over 65% of them detected once, and 9.5% to 15% sits in the top ten. Source material: lung tumor tissue. All receptors derive from a man younger than 45 with non-small cell lung cancer.

On this clonotype itself: A much larger clone differs from this one at a single base, so this may be a read error. The chain links TRBV6-2 or TRBV6-3 to TRBJ2-2; 10 nucleotides align to TRBD2. Germline loops: CDR1 MNHEY, CDR2 SVGEGT. This CDR3 comprises 15 residues. CDR3 in DNA: TGTACCAGCAGTTACGGGACTAGCGACACCGGGGAGCTGTTTTTT. Translated: CTSSYGTSDTGELFF.

The chain has TRBV20-1 and TRBJ2-2; 7 bases align to TRBD1. The V gene end was trimmed by 4 bases and the J gene end by 15 bases; junction bases not matched to a gene: 23. This CDR3 contains 16 residues. The germline gives CDR1 DFQATT, CDR2 SNEGSKA (reference sequence). The CDR3 sequence is CSAKDPSGTATGDVFF. CDR3 sequence (DNA): TGCAGTGCTAAAGATCCCTCGGGGACAGCCACCGGGGACGTGTTTTTT.